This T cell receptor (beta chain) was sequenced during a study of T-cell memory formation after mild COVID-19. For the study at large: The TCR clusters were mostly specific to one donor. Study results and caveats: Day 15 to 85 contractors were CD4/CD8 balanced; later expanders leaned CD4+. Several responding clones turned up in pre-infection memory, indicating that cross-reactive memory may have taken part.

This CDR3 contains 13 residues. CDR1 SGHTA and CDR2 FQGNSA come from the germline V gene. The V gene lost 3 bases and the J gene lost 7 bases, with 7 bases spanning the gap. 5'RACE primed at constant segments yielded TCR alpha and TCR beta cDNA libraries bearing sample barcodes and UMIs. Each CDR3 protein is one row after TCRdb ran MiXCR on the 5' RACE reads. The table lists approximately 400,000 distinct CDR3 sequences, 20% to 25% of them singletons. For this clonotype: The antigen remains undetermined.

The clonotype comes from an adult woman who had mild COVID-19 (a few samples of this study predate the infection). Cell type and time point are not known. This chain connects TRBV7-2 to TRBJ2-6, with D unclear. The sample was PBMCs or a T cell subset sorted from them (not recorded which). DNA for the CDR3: TGTGCCAGCAGCTTCTTCTCAGCCAACGTCCTGACTTTC. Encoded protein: CASSFFSANVLTF.